The 30 T cell receptor beta chains presented below share a single source sample, sequenced in a study of radiotherapy plus CTLA-4 blockade in lung cancer. This table comes from immunoSEQ multiplex PCR, and its TCRdb copy is limited to in-frame clones, with some not included. Here the sample spans tens of thousands of clones, around 75% being singletons. This specimen consisted of peripheral blood, obtained from a patient treated with radiotherapy plus ipilimumab. These receptors came from a human donor with non-small cell lung cancer who had a complete response to radiotherapy plus ipilimumab.

The chain links TRBV6-6 to TRBJ2-5; the D gene is possibly TRBD1 (5 bases). CDR1 and CDR2 (germline): MNHNY, SVGAGI (reference sequence). CDR3 length: 12 amino acids. Between the trimmed V and J ends, which lost 7 bases and 4 bases, there was a span of 10 bases. The CDR3 here is CASNPGSETQYF. For the CDR3, the DNA is TGTGCCAGCAACCCAGGGTCAGAGACCCAGTACTTC.

The rearrangement links TRBV5-6 to TRBJ2-5; 7 bases match TRBD2. The CDR3 length is 14 residues. Germline lookup yields CDR1 SGHDT and CDR2 YYEEEE. The junction had 9 bases not matched to a gene; V was cut back by 6 bases and J by 4 bases. For the CDR3, the DNA is TGTGCCAGCACCAGACAGTGGGAGGGAGAGACCCAGTACTTC. Protein: CASTRQWEGETQYF.

The J gene is TRBJ2-1, the V gene TRBV18; D not certain. Trimming stripped 0 bases from V and 5 bases from J, with 8 bases between. Germline assignment: CDR1 KGHSH and CDR2 LQKENI. The CDR3 length is 14 residues. The CDR3 coding sequence is TGTGCCAGCTCACCACCGTCGGTGAACAATGAGCAGTTCTTC. This sequence encodes CASSPPSVNNEQFF.

This chain joins TRBV9 and TRBJ2-5, with 7 bases matching TRBD2. The J call is uncertain, as TRBJ2-7 better fits the DNA end. This CDR3 is built from 13 residues. Germline assignment: CDR1 SGDLS and CDR2 YYNGEE. CDR3 nucleotides: TGTGCCAGCAGCGTTCGGCCGGGAGGCGAGCAGTACTTC. Encoded protein: CASSVRPGGEQYF.

The V and J genes are TRBV7-6 and TRBJ2-5, with a possible D match to TRBD1 (6 bases). The CDR3 contains 15 residues. The V gene lost 3 bases and the J gene lost 5 bases, with 16 bases spanning the gap. Germline V gene lookup returns CDR1 SGHVS and CDR2 FNYEAQ. DNA of the CDR3: TGTGCCAGCAGCTTCCCGGGACACCTCCGGGAGACCCAGTACTTC. Translated: CASSFPGHLRETQYF.

The chain employs TRBV5-1 and TRBJ1-6, with 9 bases lining up with TRBD1. The CDR3 is made up of 14 amino acids. The J segment lost 7 bases and the V segment lost 3 bases, leaving 2 bases of the junction unmatched. Per germline, CDR1 SGHRS and CDR2 YFSETQ. The CDR3 loop is CASSSDRGNSPLHF. The CDR3 DNA follows: TGCGCCAGCAGCTCCGACAGGGGGAATTCACCCCTCCACTTT.

This sequence joins TRBV2 and TRBJ2-3; 7 bases are shared with TRBD1. V was pared by 6 bases and J by 0 bases, with 6 bases of the junction left unmatched. The CDR3 runs to 15 residues. CDR1 and CDR2 from the germline V gene are SNHLY and FYNNEI. In DNA form, the CDR3 reads TGTGCCAGCAGCCTGGGACAGTCTAGCACAGATACGCAGTATTTT. It encodes CASSLGQSSTDTQYF.

This sequence joins TRBV5-6 and TRBJ2-3, with 9 bases fitting TRBD1. CDR3 length: 15 amino acids. Germline trimming cut 4 bases from V and 2 bases from J; bases unmatched to any gene: 5. Germline V gives CDR1 SGHDT, CDR2 YYEEEE. The CDR3 reads CASSTDRGLTDTQYF. The CDR3 DNA reads as TGTGCCAGCAGCACGGACAGGGGCCTCACAGATACGCAGTATTTT.

CDR3 sequence reads: CAWSGRGEQYF. CDR3 in DNA: TGTGCCTGGAGTGGGCGGGGCGAGCAGTACTTC. The chain joins TRBV30 to TRBJ2-7, with a weak D call TRBD2 (6 bases). The CDR3 consists of 11 residues. Deletions cut 1 base from V and 6 bases from J, with 7 bases between. Germline values: CDR1 GTSNPN, CDR2 SVGIG (reference sequence).

This chain links TRBV2 with TRBJ2-3, with D maybe TRBD1 (5 bases). CDR1 SNHLY and CDR2 FYNNEI come from the germline V gene. The length of the CDR3 is 14 residues. V lost 6 bases to trimming and J lost 4 bases, with 14 bases between them. The chain's CDR3 is CASSPQGPPDTQYF. The CDR3 DNA sequence: TGTGCCAGCAGCCCTCAGGGCCCCCCAGATACGCAGTATTTT.

The chain uses TRBV7-2 and TRBJ1-6; weak D call: TRBD1 (6 bases). Looked up from germline, CDR1 is SGHTA and CDR2 is FQGNSA. The CDR3 runs to 13 residues. V lost 6 bases, J lost 6 bases, and 9 bases lay in between. The CDR3, as DNA: TGTGCCAGCAGAAGGACAGTTAATTCACCCCTCCACTTT. It yields the protein CASRRTVNSPLHF.

J is TRBJ1-4 and V is TRBV7-9; 7 bases line up with TRBD1. This CDR3 comprises 15 residues. Germline values: CDR1 SEHNR, CDR2 FQNEAQ (reference sequence). V shed 2 bases and J 5 bases; nucleotides not matched to a gene: 5. CDR3 loop: CASSLTGQRNEKLFF. Written as DNA, the CDR3 is TGTGCCAGCAGCTTAACGGGACAGAGAAATGAAAAACTGTTTTTT. The full variable domain, with the rest looked up from reference TRBV7-9 and TRBJ1-4, is DTGVSQNPRHKITKRGQNVTFRCDPISEHNRLYWYRQTLGQGPEFLTYFQNEAQLEKSRLLSDRFSAERPKGSFSTLEIQRTEQGDSAMYLCASSLTGQRNEKLFFGSGTQLSVL.

J is TRBJ1-4 and V is TRBV5-5, with D possibly TRBD1 on 6 matching bases. Germline values: CDR1 SGHKS, CDR2 YYEKEE (reference sequence). V was shortened by 3 bases and J by 3 bases, with 9 bases between the two germline ends. This CDR3 spans 14 amino acids. The CDR3 DNA sequence: TGTGCCAGCAGCTCAGGGGCGGCTAATGAAAAACTGTTTTTT. Amino acids: CASSSGAANEKLFF.

This clone was seen more than once but under ten times. The chain combines TRBV7-9 with TRBJ1-3, with D uncertain. The germline V gene has CDR1 SEHNR and CDR2 FQNEAQ (reference sequence). This CDR3 comprises 13 residues. Trimming took off 8 bases at V and 2 bases at J, with 10 bases between the two ends. CDR3 protein: CASGRGTGNTIYF. Written as DNA, the CDR3 is TGTGCCAGCGGCAGAGGGACTGGAAACACCATATATTTT.

This clone was counted a few times. The chain employs TRBV18 and TRBJ1-1; 7 bases match TRBD1. With 5 bases clipped from V and 0 bases from J, the junction kept 6 bases outside the gene matches. Germline V gene lookup returns CDR1 KGHSH and CDR2 LQKENI. This CDR3 is 15 amino acids long. The CDR3 loop is CASSFTGALNTEAFF. The CDR3 bases are TGTGCCAGCTCATTTACAGGGGCATTGAACACTGAAGCTTTCTTT. The whole variable domain, filled in from reference TRBV18 and TRBJ1-1, reads NAGVMQNPRHLVRRRGQEARLRCSPMKGHSHVYWYRQLPEEGLKFMVYLQKENIIDESGMPKERFSAEFPKEGPSILRIQQVVRGDSAAYFCASSFTGALNTEAFFGQGTRLTVV.

In nucleotides, the CDR3 is TGTGCCAGCACCCTCGGAGACAGACACTATGGCTACACCTTC. It specifies CASTLGDRHYGYTF. J is TRBJ1-2 and V is TRBV5-5; a possible D gene is TRBD1 (5 bases). The CDR3 is 14 residues long. Germline CDR1 is SGHKS and CDR2 is YYEKEE (reference sequence). Trimming left V 6 bases short and J 3 bases short, with 15 bases between. Supplemented by reference TRBV5-5 and TRBJ1-2, the full variable domain reads DAGVTQSPTHLIKTRGQQVTLRCSPISGHKSVSWYQQVLGQGPQFIFQYYEKEERGRGNFPDRFSARQFPNYSSELNVNALLLGDSALYLCASTLGDRHYGYTFGSGTRLTVV.

V usage is TRBV5-8 and J usage is TRBJ1-5; 10 bases fit TRBD1. J was trimmed by 3 bases and V by 4 bases; bases with no gene match: 4. The CDR3 spans 15 residues. CDR1 is SGHTS, CDR2 YDEGEE, per germline. CDR3 sequence: CASSGGQGTNQPQHF. CDR3 sequence (DNA): TGTGCCAGCAGCGGGGGACAGGGGACCAATCAGCCCCAGCATTTT.

The CDR3 is CASSFDKDYGYTF. Written as DNA, the CDR3 is TGTGCCAGCAGCTTCGACAAGGACTATGGCTACACCTTC. The chain is built from TRBV7-2 and TRBJ1-2; no firm D call. CDR3 length equals 13 residues. Per the germline V gene, CDR1 is SGHTA and CDR2 is FQGNSA. Deletions cut 3 bases from V and 3 bases from J, with 8 bases between.

The table lists this clone with a count of one. The chain has TRBV7-9 and TRBJ2-2; TRBD2 agrees at 9 bases. J lost 4 bases, V lost 3 bases, and 12 bases had no gene match. The CDR3 totals 18 residues. The V gene's germline CDR1 is SEHNR and CDR2 FQNEAQ (reference sequence). The CDR3 reads CASSFSHSTSGLTGELFF. The DNA of the CDR3 is TGTGCCAGCAGCTTTAGTCACAGCACTAGCGGGCTCACCGGGGAGCTGTTTTTT.

The rearrangement joins TRBV6-6 to TRBJ2-1; D gene ambiguous. CDR3 length: 14 residues. Trimming shortened V by 6 bases and J by 3 bases, and 12 bases separated the two germline ends. Per the germline V gene, CDR1 is MNHNY and CDR2 is SVGAGI (reference sequence). The CDR3 loop is CASSAGPLYNEQFF. CDR3 in DNA: TGTGCCAGCAGCGCAGGTCCGCTCTACAATGAGCAGTTCTTC.

The V gene is TRBV5-6, the J gene TRBJ2-5; TRBD2 matches 8 bases. The germline gives CDR1 SGHDT, CDR2 YYEEEE. The CDR3 length is 13 residues. V lost 3 bases, J lost 6 bases, and 4 bases stayed unmatched. CDR3 protein: CASSSWTSQTQYF. The CDR3 DNA is TGTGCCAGCAGCTCCTGGACTAGCCAGACCCAGTACTTC.

CDR3 DNA sequence: TGTGCCAGCAGCTTAGGTCAGCGGGGCTACGAGCAGTACGTC. This sequence encodes CASSLGQRGYEQYV. The rearrangement links TRBV7-2 to TRBJ2-7; TRBD2 matches at 7 bases. From germline, CDR1 is SGHTA and CDR2 FQGNSA. The length of the CDR3 is 14 residues. V shed 1 base, J shed 3 bases, and the junction held 3 bases outside the gene matches.

The V gene is TRBV4-3, the J gene TRBJ2-6; no definite D call. Looked up from germline, CDR1 is LGHNA and CDR2 is YSLEER. The CDR3 totals 16 residues. Trimming stripped 0 bases from V and 0 bases from J, with 6 bases between. The CDR3 protein is CASSQERNSGANVLTF. CDR3 coding DNA: TGCGCCAGCAGCCAAGAGAGGAACTCTGGGGCCAACGTCCTGACTTTC.

The chain couples TRBV6-5 to TRBJ2-5; maybe TRBD1 (6 bases). V was shortened by 2 bases and J by 9 bases, with 13 bases between the two germline ends. The CDR3 consists of 13 residues. Per the germline V gene, CDR1 is MNHEY and CDR2 is SVGAGI. The CDR3 sequence: CASSYGGPGAQYF. CDR3 in DNA: TGTGCCAGCAGTTACGGCGGCCCAGGGGCCCAGTACTTC.

This clone was seen a single time. The chain uses TRBV7-2 and TRBJ2-4, with a possible D match to TRBD2 (5 bases). Trimming cost V 5 bases and J 6 bases, with 8 bases left between them. From germline, CDR1 is SGHTA and CDR2 FQGNSA. The CDR3 is 12 amino acids. CDR3 amino acids: CASSPAGNIQYF. The DNA of the CDR3 is TGTGCCAGCAGCCCGGCGGGAAACATTCAGTACTTC. The variable domain in full, completed from reference TRBV7-2 and TRBJ2-4, reads GAGVSQSPSNKVTEKGKDVELRCDPISGHTALYWYRQSLGQGLEFLIYFQGNSAPDKSGLPSDRFSAERTGGSVSTLTIQRTQQEDSAVYLCASSPAGNIQYFGAGTRLSVL.

V usage is TRBV30 and J usage is TRBJ1-6; possibly TRBD1 for D (5 bases). Between the trimmed V and J ends, which lost 2 bases and 6 bases, there was a span of 14 bases. The CDR3 extends over 15 amino acids. Germline CDR1 GTSNPN, CDR2 SVGIG (reference sequence). CDR3 nucleotides: TGTGCCTGGAGTCGAGGGGACTTCGTTAATTCACCCCTCCACTTT. Its protein is CAWSRGDFVNSPLHF.

The chain is built from TRBV2 and TRBJ2-7; tentative D call: TRBD1 (6 bases). This CDR3 has 15 residues. With 4 bases removed from V and 1 base from J, the gap between germline ends came to 14 bases. The germline V gene has CDR1 SNHLY and CDR2 FYNNEI. The CDR3 reads CASSARDTRSYEQYV. The CDR3 nucleotides are TGTGCCAGCAGTGCCCGGGACACCCGGTCCTACGAGCAGTACGTC.

This rearrangement joins TRBV28 to TRBJ1-1; 7 bases are shared with TRBD1. The CDR3 runs 16 residues. Germline V gene lookup returns CDR1 MDHEN and CDR2 SYDVKM. V gave up 3 bases and J gave up 5 bases; unmatched junction bases: 12. CDR3 protein: CASSFQYRGKGTEAFF. CDR3 DNA sequence: TGTGCCAGCAGTTTTCAATACAGGGGTAAAGGGACTGAAGCTTTCTTT.

The V call is TRBV28, the J call TRBJ2-7, with D unresolved. V was shortened by 3 bases and J by 0 bases, with 15 bases between the two germline ends. The CDR3 extends over 16 amino acids. Looked up from germline, CDR1 is MDHEN and CDR2 is SYDVKM. CDR3 bases: TGTGCCAGCAGTTTCTCGCGGCGGCAAATCTCCTACGAGCAGTACGTC. This gives the protein CASSFSRRQISYEQYV.

The V and J genes are TRBV7-8 and TRBJ1-1; 9 bases agree with TRBD1. The CDR3 is 12 residues long. Germline-derived CDR1 and CDR2 are SGHVS and FQNEAQ. Trimming took 8 bases from V and 3 from J; bases not matched to a gene: 1. The CDR3 nucleotides are TGTGCCAGCCGACAGGGGGACACTGAAGCTTTCTTT. Its translation is CASRQGDTEAFF.